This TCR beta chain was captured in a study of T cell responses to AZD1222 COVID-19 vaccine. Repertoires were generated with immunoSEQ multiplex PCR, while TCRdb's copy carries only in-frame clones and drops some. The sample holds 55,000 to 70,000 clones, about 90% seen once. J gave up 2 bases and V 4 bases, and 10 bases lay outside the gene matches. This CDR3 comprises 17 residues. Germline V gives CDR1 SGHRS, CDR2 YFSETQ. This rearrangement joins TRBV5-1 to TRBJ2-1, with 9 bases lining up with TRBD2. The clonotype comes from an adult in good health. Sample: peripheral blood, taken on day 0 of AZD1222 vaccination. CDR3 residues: CASSLLLAGLTYNEQFF. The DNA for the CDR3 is TGCGCCAGCAGCCTTTTACTAGCGGGCCTTACCTACAATGAGCAGTTCTTC.